The entry that follows covers one TCR beta chain sequence. This sample stems from a study of PD-1 blockade in classical Hodgkin lymphoma. Sample time point: cycle 4 day 1 (C4D1), after 6 weeks of nivolumab. No patient escaped relapse after autologous stem cell transplantation, and brentuximab vedotin exposure varied. TCRdb's table, derived via immunoSEQ multiplex PCR, lists solely in-frame clones and lacks some. The table records approximately 110,000 clones, 89% of them present only once. Trimming shortened V by 1 base and J by 0 bases, and 6 bases separated the two germline ends. This CDR3 has 15 amino acids. From germline, CDR1 is SGHNT and CDR2 YENEEA.

The sample was peripheral blood mononuclear cells (PBMCs), taken before the fourth cycle of nivolumab. The V gene is TRBV11-3, the J gene TRBJ2-2; D is unclear. This clonotype was sampled from a human donor with classical Hodgkin lymphoma. The CDR3 DNA follows: TGTGCCAGCAGCTTAGTCCGTTCGAACACCGGGGAGCTGTTTTTT. This encodes CASSLVRSNTGELFF.